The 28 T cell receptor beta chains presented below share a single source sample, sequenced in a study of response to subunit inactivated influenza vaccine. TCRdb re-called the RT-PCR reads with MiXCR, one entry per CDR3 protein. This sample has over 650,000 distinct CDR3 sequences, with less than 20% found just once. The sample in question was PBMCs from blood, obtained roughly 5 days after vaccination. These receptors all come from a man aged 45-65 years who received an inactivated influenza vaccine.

The CDR3 nucleotides read TGTGCCAGCAGCTCCGAACGACTAGCGGGGAGGGCAGATACGCAGTATTTT. This codes for CASSSERLAGRADTQYF. The V gene is TRBV7-2, the J gene TRBJ2-3; 11 bases map to TRBD2. The V segment lost 4 bases and the J segment 4 bases; nucleotides outside the gene matches: 10. The CDR3 runs 17 residues. Germline CDR1 is SGHTA and CDR2 is FQGNSA.

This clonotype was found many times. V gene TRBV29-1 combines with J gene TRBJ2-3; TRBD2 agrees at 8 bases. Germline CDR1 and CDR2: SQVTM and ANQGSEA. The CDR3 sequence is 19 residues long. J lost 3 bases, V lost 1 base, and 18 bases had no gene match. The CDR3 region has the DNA TGCAGCGTTGAAGTTCGGGCACTAGCGGCATCCGGGGCGACAGATACGCAGTATTTT. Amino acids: CSVEVRALAASGATDTQYF.

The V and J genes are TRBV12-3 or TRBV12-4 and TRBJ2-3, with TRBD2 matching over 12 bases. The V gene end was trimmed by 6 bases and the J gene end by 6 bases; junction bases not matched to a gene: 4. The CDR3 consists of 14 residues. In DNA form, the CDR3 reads TGTGCCAGCAGCGGGACTAGCGGGCCGGATACGCAGTATTTT. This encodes CASSGTSGPDTQYF.

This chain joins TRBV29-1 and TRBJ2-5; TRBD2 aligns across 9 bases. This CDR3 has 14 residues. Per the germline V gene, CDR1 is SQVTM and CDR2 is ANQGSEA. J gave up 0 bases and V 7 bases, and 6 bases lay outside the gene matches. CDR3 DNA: TGCAGCGCCCGACTAGCGGCGTACCAAGAGACCCAGTACTTC. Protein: CSARLAAYQETQYF.

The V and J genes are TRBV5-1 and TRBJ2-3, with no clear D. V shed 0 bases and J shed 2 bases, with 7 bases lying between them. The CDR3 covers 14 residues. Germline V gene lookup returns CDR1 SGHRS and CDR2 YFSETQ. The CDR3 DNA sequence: TGCGCCAGCAGCTTGGACAAGTACACAGATACGCAGTATTTT. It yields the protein CASSLDKYTDTQYF.

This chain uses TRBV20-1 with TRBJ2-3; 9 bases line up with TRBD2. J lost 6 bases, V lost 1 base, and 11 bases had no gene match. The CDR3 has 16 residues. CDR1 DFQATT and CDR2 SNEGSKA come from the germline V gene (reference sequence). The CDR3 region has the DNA TGCAGTGCTAGAGTAGGGCTGCGGGAGGGCCGGGATACGCAGTATTTT. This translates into CSARVGLREGRDTQYF.

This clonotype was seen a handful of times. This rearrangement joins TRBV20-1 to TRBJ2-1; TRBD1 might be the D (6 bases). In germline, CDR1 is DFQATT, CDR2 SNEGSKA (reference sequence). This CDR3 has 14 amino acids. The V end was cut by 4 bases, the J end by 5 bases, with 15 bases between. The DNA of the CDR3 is TGCAGTGCTACAACAGGGTTGGCGAACAATGAGCAGTTCTTC. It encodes CSATTGLANNEQFF.

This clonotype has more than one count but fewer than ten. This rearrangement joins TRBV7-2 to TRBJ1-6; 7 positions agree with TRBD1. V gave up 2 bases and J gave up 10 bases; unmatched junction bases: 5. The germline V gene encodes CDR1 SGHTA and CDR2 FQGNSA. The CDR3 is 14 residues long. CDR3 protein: CASSLRQGSSPLHF. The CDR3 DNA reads TGTGCCAGCAGCTTACGACAGGGTAGCTCACCCCTCCACTTT. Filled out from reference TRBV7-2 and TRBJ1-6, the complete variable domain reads GAGVSQSPSNKVTEKGKDVELRCDPISGHTALYWYRQSLGQGLEFLIYFQGNSAPDKSGLPSDRFSAERTGGSVSTLTIQRTQQEDSAVYLCASSLRQGSSPLHFGNGTRLTVT.

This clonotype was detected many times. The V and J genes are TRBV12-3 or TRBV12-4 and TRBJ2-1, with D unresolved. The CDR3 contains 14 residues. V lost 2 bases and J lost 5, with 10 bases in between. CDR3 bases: TGTGCCAGCAGTTTACCAGGCTGGGACAATGAGCAGTTCTTC. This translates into CASSLPGWDNEQFF.

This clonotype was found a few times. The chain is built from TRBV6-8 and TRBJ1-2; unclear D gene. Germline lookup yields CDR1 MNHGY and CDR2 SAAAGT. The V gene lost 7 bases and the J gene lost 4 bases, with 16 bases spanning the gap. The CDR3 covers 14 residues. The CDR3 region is CASNKGRNGYGYTF. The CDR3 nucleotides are TGTGCCAGCAACAAAGGGCGGAACGGCTATGGCTACACCTTC.

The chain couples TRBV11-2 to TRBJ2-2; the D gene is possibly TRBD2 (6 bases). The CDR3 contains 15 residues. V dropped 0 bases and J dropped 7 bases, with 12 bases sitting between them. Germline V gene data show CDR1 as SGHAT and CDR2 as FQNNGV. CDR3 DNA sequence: TGTGCCAGCAGCTTAGAAGGCGGGGCTGGCGGGGAGCTGTTTTTT. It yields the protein CASSLEGGAGGELFF.

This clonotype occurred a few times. CDR3 in amino acids: CASSTRDRGSETQYF. The CDR3 nucleotides are TGTGCCAGCAGCACGCGGGACAGGGGTTCTGAGACCCAGTACTTC. The rearrangement joins TRBV4-2 to TRBJ2-5; 10 bases map to TRBD1. The ends lost 5 bases at V and 5 bases at J; junction bases unmatched: 8. The CDR3 has 15 residues. The germline CDR1 and CDR2 sequences are LGHNA and YNFKEQ.

CDR3 nucleotide sequence: TGCAGCGCTAACTTAGCAACTAATGAAAAACTGTTTTTT. It specifies CSANLATNEKLFF. The chain is built from TRBV29-1 and TRBJ1-4; D unresolved. CDR1 is SQVTM, CDR2 ANQGSEA, per germline. The CDR3 consists of 13 residues. The V gene lost 7 bases and the J gene lost 0 bases, with 9 bases spanning the gap.

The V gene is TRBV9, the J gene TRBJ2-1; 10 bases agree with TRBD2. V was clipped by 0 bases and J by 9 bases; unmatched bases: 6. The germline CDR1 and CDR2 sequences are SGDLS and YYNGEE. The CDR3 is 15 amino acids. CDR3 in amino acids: CASSVVAGGFSEQFF. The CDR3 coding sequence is TGTGCCAGCAGCGTAGTAGCGGGAGGTTTCAGTGAGCAGTTCTTC. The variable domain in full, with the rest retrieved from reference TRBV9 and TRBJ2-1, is DSGVTQTPKHLITATGQRVTLRCSPRSGDLSVYWYQQSLDQGLQFLIQYYNGEERAKGNILERFSAQQFPDLHSELNLSSLELGDSALYFCASSVVAGGFSEQFFGPGTRLTVL.

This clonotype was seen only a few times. CDR3 in DNA: TGTGCCACCAGTGACGAGCCGGGTACGCAGTATTTT. Protein sequence: CATSDEPGTQYF. The rearrangement links TRBV24-1 to TRBJ2-3; unclear D gene. With 4 bases removed from V and 8 bases from J, the gap between germline ends came to 9 bases. Germline CDR1 and CDR2: KGHDR and SFDVKD. There are 12 residues in the CDR3.

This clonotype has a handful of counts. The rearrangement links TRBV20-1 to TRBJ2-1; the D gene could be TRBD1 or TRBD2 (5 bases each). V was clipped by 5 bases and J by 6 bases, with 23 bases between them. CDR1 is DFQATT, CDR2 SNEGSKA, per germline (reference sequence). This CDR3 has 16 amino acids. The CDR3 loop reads CSAAGVGRSGGNEQFF. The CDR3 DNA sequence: TGCAGTGCTGCCGGCGTGGGGCGGAGTGGGGGCAATGAGCAGTTCTTC.

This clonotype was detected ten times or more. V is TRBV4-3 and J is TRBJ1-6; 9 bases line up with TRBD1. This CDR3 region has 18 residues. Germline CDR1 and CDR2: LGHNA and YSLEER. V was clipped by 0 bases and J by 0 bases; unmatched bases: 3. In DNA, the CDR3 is TGCGCCAGCAGCCAAGAAGGACAGGGGTTCTCCTATAATTCACCCCTCCACTTT. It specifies CASSQEGQGFSYNSPLHF.

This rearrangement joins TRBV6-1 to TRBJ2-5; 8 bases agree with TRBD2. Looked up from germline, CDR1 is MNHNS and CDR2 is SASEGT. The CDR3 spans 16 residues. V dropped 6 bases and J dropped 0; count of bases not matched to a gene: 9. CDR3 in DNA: TGTGCCAGCAGCCCCGAGGGAGCGGGGGACCAAGAGACCCAGTACTTC. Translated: CASSPEGAGDQETQYF.

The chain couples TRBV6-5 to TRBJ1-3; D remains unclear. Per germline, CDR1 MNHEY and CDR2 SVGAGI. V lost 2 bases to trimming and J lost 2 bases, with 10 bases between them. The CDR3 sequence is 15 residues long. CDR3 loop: CASSYGDLPGNTIYF. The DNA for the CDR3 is TGTGCCAGCAGTTACGGTGACTTGCCTGGAAACACCATATATTTT.

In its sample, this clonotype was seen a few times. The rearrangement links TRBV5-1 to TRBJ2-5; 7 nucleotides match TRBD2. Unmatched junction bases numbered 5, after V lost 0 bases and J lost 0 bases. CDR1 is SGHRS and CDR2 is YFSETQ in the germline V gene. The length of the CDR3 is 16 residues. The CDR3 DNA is TGCGCCAGCAGCTTGGGAGCTAGCGGAAACCAAGAGACCCAGTACTTC. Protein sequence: CASSLGASGNQETQYF.

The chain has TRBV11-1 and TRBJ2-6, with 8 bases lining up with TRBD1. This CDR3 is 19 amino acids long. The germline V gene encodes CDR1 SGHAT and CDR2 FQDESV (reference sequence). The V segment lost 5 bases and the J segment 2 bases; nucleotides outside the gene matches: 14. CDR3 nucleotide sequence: TGTGCCAGCAGCCCAGCCCTCGGACAGGGTTACGCTGGGGCCAACGTCCTGACTTTC. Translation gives CASSPALGQGYAGANVLTF.

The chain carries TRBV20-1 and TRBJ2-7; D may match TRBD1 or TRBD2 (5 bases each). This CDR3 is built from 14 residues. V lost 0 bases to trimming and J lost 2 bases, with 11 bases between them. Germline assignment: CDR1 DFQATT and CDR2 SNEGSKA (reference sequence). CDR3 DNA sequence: TGCAGTGCTAGAGATTTAGAGGGGACCTACGAGCAGTACTTC. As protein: CSARDLEGTYEQYF.

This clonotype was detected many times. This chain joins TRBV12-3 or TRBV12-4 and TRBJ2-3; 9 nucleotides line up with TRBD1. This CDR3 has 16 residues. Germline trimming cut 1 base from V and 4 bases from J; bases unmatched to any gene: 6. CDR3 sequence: CASSLVHRGRPDTQYF. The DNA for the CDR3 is TGTGCCAGCAGTTTAGTACACAGGGGGCGACCAGATACGCAGTATTTT.

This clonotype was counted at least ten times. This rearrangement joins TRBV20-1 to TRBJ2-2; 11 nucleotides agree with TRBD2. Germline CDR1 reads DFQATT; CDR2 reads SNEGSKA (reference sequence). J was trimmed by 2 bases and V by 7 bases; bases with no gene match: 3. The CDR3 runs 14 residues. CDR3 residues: CSGLAGTNTGELFF. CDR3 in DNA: TGCAGTGGACTAGCGGGGACTAACACCGGGGAGCTGTTTTTT.

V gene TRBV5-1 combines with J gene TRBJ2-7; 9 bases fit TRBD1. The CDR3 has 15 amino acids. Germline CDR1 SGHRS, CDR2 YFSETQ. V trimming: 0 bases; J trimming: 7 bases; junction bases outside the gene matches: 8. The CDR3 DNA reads TGCGCCAGCAGCTTGGGGACAGGGGTTGTGGGGGAGCAGTACTTC. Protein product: CASSLGTGVVGEQYF.

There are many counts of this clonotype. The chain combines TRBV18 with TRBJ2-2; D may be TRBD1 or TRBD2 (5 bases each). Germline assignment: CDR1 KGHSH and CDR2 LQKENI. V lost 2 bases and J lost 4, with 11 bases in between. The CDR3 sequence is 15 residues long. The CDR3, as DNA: TGTGCCAGCTCACCAGGGACGATCGCCACCGGGGAGCTGTTTTTT. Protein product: CASSPGTIATGELFF. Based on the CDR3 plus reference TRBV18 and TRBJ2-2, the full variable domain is NAGVMQNPRHLVRRRGQEARLRCSPMKGHSHVYWYRQLPEEGLKFMVYLQKENIIDESGMPKERFSAEFPKEGPSILRIQQVVRGDSAAYFCASSPGTIATGELFFGEGSRLTVL.

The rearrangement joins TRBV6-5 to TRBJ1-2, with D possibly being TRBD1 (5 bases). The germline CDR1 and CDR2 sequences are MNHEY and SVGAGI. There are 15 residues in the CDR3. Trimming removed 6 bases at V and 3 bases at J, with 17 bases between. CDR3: CASRSSPGHYYGYTF. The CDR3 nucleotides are TGTGCCAGCAGGTCCTCTCCAGGGCATTACTATGGCTACACCTTC.

This CDR3 is CASSLPGGKRIYTGELFF. The CDR3 region has the DNA TGTGCCAGCAGTTTACCCGGGGGCAAGCGGATTTATACCGGGGAGCTGTTTTTT. This chain joins TRBV12-3 or TRBV12-4 and TRBJ2-2; tentatively, D is TRBD1 or TRBD2 (6 bases each). Trimming shortened V by 2 bases and J by 5 bases, and 21 bases separated the two germline ends. This CDR3 has 18 amino acids.